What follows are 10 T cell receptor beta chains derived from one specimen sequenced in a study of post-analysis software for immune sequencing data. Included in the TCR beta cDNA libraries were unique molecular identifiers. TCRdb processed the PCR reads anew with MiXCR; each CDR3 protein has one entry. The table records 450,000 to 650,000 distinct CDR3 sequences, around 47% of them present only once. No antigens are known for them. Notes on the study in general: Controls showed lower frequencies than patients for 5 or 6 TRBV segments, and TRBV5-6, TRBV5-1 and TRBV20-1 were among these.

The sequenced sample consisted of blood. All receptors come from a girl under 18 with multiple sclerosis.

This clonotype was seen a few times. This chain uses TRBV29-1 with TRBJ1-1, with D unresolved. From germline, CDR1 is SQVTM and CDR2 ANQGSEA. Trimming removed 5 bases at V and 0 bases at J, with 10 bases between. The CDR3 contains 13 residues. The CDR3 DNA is TGCAGCGTTACCTTGACCTTGAACACTGAAGCTTTCTTT. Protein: CSVTLTLNTEAFF.

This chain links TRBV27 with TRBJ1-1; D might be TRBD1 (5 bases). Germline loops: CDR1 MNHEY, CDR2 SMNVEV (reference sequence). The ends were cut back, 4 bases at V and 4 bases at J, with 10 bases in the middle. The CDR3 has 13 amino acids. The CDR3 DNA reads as TGTGCCAGCAGTTCCGTAGGGGCCACTGAAGCTTTCTTT. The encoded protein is CASSSVGATEAFF.

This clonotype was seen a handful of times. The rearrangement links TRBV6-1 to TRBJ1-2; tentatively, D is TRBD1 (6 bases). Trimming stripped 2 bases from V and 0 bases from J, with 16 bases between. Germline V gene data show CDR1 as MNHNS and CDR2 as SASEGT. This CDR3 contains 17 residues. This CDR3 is CASSELVIRGANYGYTF. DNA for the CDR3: TGTGCCAGCAGTGAATTGGTAATCAGGGGAGCTAACTATGGCTACACCTTC.

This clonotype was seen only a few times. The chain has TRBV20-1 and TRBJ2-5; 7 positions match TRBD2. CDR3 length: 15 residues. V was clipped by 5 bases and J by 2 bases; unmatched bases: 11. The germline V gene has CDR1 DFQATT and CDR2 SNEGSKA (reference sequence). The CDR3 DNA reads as TGCAGTGCTGGGAGGGTTGGGATTAATCAAGAGACCCAGTACTTC. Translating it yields CSAGRVGINQETQYF.

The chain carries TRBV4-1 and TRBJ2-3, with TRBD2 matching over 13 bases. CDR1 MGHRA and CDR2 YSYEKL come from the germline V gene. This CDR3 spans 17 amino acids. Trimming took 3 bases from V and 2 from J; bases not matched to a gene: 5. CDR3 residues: CASSHGLAGEATDTQYF. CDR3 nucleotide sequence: TGCGCCAGCAGCCATGGACTAGCGGGGGAAGCCACAGATACGCAGTATTTT.

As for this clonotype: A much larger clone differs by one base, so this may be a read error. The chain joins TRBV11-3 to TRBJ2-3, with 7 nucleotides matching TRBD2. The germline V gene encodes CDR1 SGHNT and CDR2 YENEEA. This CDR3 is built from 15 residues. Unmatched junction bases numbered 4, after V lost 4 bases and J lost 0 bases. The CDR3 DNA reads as TGTGCCAGCAGCTGCCTTAGCGGGAGCACAGATACGCAGTATTTT. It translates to CASSCLSGSTDTQYF.

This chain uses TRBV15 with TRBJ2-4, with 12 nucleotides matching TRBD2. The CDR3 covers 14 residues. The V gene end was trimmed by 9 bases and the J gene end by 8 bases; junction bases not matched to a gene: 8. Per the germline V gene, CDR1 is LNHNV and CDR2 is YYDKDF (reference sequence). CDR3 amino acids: CATLETSGGDIQYF. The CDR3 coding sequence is TGTGCCACGCTTGAGACTAGCGGGGGTGACATTCAGTACTTC.

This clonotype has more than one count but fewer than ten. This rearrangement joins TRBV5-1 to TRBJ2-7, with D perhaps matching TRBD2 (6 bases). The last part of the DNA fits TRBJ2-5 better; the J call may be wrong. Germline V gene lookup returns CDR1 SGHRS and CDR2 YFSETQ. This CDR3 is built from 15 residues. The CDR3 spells CASSLDDAGKETQYF. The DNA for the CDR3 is TGCGCCAGCAGCTTGGATGACGCGGGAAAGGAGACCCAGTACTTC.

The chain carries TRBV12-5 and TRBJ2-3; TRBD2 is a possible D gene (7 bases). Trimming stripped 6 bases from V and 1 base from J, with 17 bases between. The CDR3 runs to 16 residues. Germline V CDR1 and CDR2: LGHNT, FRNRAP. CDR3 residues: CASGLGGGDRTDTQYF. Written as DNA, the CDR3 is TGTGCTAGTGGGTTAGGGGGGGGGGATCGCACAGATACGCAGTATTTT.

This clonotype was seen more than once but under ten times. CDR3 residues: CASRSGAGNEQFF. DNA of the CDR3: TGTGCCAGCAGATCAGGAGCCGGGAATGAGCAGTTCTTC. This chain joins TRBV7-3 and TRBJ2-1, with D unclear. Germline V gene lookup returns CDR1 SGHTA and CDR2 FQGTGA. Trimming removed 6 bases at V and 7 bases at J, with 13 bases between. CDR3 length: 13 residues.